Listed below are T cell receptor beta chains from one sample, sequenced in a study of blood T cell repertoires in COVID-19. TCRdb's table, derived via immunoSEQ multiplex PCR, lists solely in-frame clones and lacks some. The profile shows about 93,000 clones, about 92% of them singletons. The sample consisted of peripheral blood. Every receptor here comes from a man in his forties or fifties with acute or convalescent COVID-19. CDR3s include the opening cysteine and the closing phenylalanine or tryptophan. The D gene is left open where the match is weak. Not all rows give a size; the values are once, few, many and, for expanded clones, a class.

size | J | D | V | CDR3 | DNA
- | TRBJ1-1 | - | TRBV7-9 | CASSSPGNKNTEAFF | TGTGCCAGCAGCTCCCCCGGGAACAAGAACACTGAAGCTTTCTTT
- | TRBJ2-5 | - | TRBV6-5 | CASSSTPGIEETQYF | TGTGCCAGCAGTTCCACGCCAGGGATCGAGGAGACCCAGTACTTC
- | TRBJ2-3 | - | TRBV6-1 | CASSESYYSPYF | TGTGCCAGCAGTGAAAGCTATTATAGTCCGTATTTT
- | TRBJ2-3 | TRBD2 | TRBV5-1 | CASSLALAGTSTDTQYF | TGCGCCAGCAGCTTGGCGCTAGCGGGGACTAGCACAGATACGCAGTATTTT
- | TRBJ1-6 | - | TRBV7-3 | CASSSQGGSPLHF | TGTGCCAGCAGCTCCCAAGGCGGTTCACCCCTCCACTTT
- | TRBJ1-1 | - | TRBV27 | CASSSTQGSFVAFF | TGTGCCAGCAGTTCTACACAGGGATCGTTTGTAGCTTTCTTT
- | TRBJ1-2 | - | TRBV7-8 | CASSLEAGWGYTF | TGTGCCAGCAGCTTAGAAGCAGGTTGGGGCTACACCTTC
once | TRBJ1-2 | - | TRBV19 | CASSLTGQGGYTF | TGTGCCAGTAGTCTCACAGGGCAGGGCGGCTACACCTTC
- | TRBJ1-5 | - | TRBV28 | CASSPSGGSNQPQHF | TGTGCCAGCAGTCCCTCGGGGGGTAGCAATCAGCCCCAGCATTTT
once | TRBJ1-2 | - | TRBV6-5 | CASSKDSYGYTF | TGTGCCAGCAGCAAGGACAGCTATGGCTACACCTTC
few | TRBJ1-6 | TRBD1 | TRBV11-2 | CASSLEVRQGLNSPLHF | TGTGCCAGCAGCTTAGAAGTACGACAGGGATTGAATTCACCCCTCCACTTT
- | TRBJ1-5 | TRBD1 | TRBV19 | CASSILRLGQGNQPQHF | TGTGCCAGTAGTATTTTACGTCTGGGACAGGGCAATCAGCCCCAGCATTTT
- | TRBJ2-1 | TRBD1 | TRBV7-2 | CASSQTGSYNEQFF | TGTGCCAGCAGCCAGACAGGGTCCTACAATGAGCAGTTCTTC
- | TRBJ2-3 | TRBD2 | TRBV7-2 | CASSLGGSSGGFTDTQYF | TGTGCCAGCAGCTTAGGCGGGTCTAGCGGGGGTTTCACAGATACGCAGTATTTT
- | TRBJ1-1 | - | TRBV19 | CASSRQLMNTEAFF | TGTGCCAGTAGCAGACAGCTAATGAACACTGAAGCTTTCTTT
few | TRBJ1-5 | - | TRBV9 | CASSVDGGDNQPQHF | TGTGCCAGCAGCGTAGACGGGGGAGACAATCAGCCCCAGCATTTT
- | TRBJ2-2 | - | TRBV29-1 | CSVLGPTNTGELFF | TGCAGCGTTCTGGGGCCTACGAACACCGGGGAGCTGTTTTTT
- | TRBJ1-6 | - | TRBV6-5 | CASRRAPADNSPLHF | TGTGCCAGCAGGAGGGCTCCGGCGGACAATTCACCCCTCCACTTT
- | TRBJ1-1 | TRBD1 | TRBV7-2 | CASSLTGGSVNTEAFF | TGTGCCAGCAGCTTAACAGGGGGGTCGGTGAACACTGAAGCTTTCTTT
- | TRBJ2-5 | TRBD1 | TRBV7-8 | CASSPRHGQEGETQYF | TGTGCCAGCAGCCCCCGCCACGGACAGGAAGGAGAGACCCAGTACTTC
- | TRBJ2-5 | - | TRBV7-2 | CASSKDSGETQYF | TGTGCCAGCAGCAAGGACTCGGGAGAGACCCAGTACTTC
once | TRBJ2-5 | - | TRBV7-9 | CASSLSDQETQYF | TGTGCCAGCAGCTTATCAGACCAAGAGACCCAGTACTTC